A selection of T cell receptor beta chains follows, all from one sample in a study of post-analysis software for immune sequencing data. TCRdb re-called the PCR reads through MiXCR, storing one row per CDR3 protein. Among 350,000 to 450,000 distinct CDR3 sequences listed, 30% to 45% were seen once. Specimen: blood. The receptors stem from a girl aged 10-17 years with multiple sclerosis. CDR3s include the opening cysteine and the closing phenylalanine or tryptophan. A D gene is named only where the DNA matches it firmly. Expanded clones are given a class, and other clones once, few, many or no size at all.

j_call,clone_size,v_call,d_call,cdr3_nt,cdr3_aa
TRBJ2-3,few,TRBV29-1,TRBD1,TGCAGCGTCAGACCGGGACAGGGGTCCACAGATACGCAGTATTTT,CSVRPGQGSTDTQYF
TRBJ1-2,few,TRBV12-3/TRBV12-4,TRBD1,TGTGCCATCCCCGACAGGGAGTGGAATGGCTACACCTTC,CAIPDREWNGYTF
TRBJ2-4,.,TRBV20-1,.,TGCAGTGCTAGAGAAGAGACAGTCCAGTACTTC,CSAREETVQYF
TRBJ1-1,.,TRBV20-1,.,TGCAGTGCTACCCGCTCCGGGACGAAGAACACTGAAGCTTTCTTT,CSATRSGTKNTEAFF
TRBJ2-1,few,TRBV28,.,TGTGCCAGCACCCGGCCGGGGGATTACAATGAGCAGTTCTTC,CASTRPGDYNEQFF
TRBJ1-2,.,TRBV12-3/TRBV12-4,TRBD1,TGTGCCAGCAGCCCCTCTTGGGACAGGGACTATGGCTACACCTTC,CASSPSWDRDYGYTF
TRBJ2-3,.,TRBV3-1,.,TGTGCCAGCAGCCAAGATTATACTAGCACAGATACGCAGTATTTT,CASSQDYTSTDTQYF
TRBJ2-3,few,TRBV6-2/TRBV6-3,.,TGTGCCAGCAGTTATTATCGGGGGCCAGATACGCAGTATTTT,CASSYYRGPDTQYF
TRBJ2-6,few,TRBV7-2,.,TGTGCCAGCAGCTTATCGGGGAATGGGGCCAACGTCCTGACTTTC,CASSLSGNGANVLTF
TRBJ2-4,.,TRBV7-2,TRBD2,TGTGCCAGCAGCTTAGCGGCCCGACTAGCGGGGGGCTGGGCCAAAAACATTCAGTACTTC,CASSLAARLAGGWAKNIQYF
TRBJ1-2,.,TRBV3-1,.,TGTGCCACCTTGAACCTAGGGGGAACCGTTCGCGATTATGGCTACACCTTC,CATLNLGGTVRDYGYTF
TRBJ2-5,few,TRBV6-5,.,TGTGCCAGCACCAAGTCATTCGGGCTACAAGAGACCCAGTACTTC,CASTKSFGLQETQYF
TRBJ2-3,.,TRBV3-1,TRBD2,TGTGCCAGCAGCCACTCGGGACTAGCGGGCACAGATACGCAGTATTTT,CASSHSGLAGTDTQYF
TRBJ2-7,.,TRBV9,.,TGTGCCAACAGCGTAGGCCCTAGCTCACCCTACGAGCAGTACTTC,CANSVGPSSPYEQYF
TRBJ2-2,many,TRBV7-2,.,TGTGCCAGCAGCTCGACTCCAGCCAATACCGGGGAGCTGTTTTTT,CASSSTPANTGELFF
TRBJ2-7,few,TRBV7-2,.,TGTGCCAGCAGCTCTCACACCTTTGGGGGGATTCAAGTCGAGCAGTACTTC,CASSSHTFGGIQVEQYF
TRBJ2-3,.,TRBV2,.,TGTGCCAGCAGTGACGTGACAGGCTATGGCACAGATACGCAGTATTTT,CASSDVTGYGTDTQYF
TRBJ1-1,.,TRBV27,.,TGTGCCAGCAGTACACTTAGGGGCCTACACACTGAAGCTTTCTTT,CASSTLRGLHTEAFF
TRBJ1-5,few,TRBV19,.,TGTGCCAGTAGCCAGGTCAACAATCAGCCCCAGCATTTT,CASSQVNNQPQHF
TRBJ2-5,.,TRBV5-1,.,TGCGCCAGCAGCTTGGGGCCCCAAGGGGCCCAGTACTTC,CASSLGPQGAQYF
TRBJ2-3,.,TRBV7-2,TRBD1,TGTGCCAGCAGCACCTCCCCCCTATCGGGAAGGACAGGAATGGCAGATACGCAGTATTTT,CASSTSPLSGRTGMADTQYF
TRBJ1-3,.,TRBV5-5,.,TGTGCCAGCAGCTTGGCCACCAGGTCTGGAAACACCATATATTTT,CASSLATRSGNTIYF
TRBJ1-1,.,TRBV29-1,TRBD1,TGCAGCGTTGAAGATTGGGCAGGGGGATACACTGAAGCTTTCTTT,CSVEDWAGGYTEAFF